This T cell receptor (beta chain) was sequenced in a study of blood T cells in healthy people across ages (dated by TCRdb to between 2014 and 2017). General notes on the study: In model experiments, template switching captured roughly one uniquely barcoded TCR beta cDNA molecule for every two T cells. The donors were divided into four age groups: young (average approximately 16 years), middle-aged (about 40), aged (about 61) and long-lived (around 80). The study analyzed two additional independent replicas of 1 million unique cDNA reads from the same blood draw for two donors, one aged 18 to 30 and one aged 80 or older. To avoid experimental bias, donors of different ages were spread randomly across the sequencing lanes. The study measured age-related changes in TCR beta repertoire diversity using deep sequencing normalized with unique cDNA molecular identifiers. General study outcomes and caveats: Because profiling used bulk unsorted PBMCs, naive and antigen-experienced compartments could not be compared conclusively. There was a strong correlation between observed TCR beta diversity and the percentage of naive T cells measured by flow cytometry. Estimates of total diversity based on one million sequenced T cells were considered lower bounds and underestimates. Because donor CMV infection status was unknown, age-related changes in expanded clonotypes were potentially confounded. Compared with the aged group, the long-lived group had more naive CD4+ T cells, fewer expanded clones and increased TCR diversity, a pattern suggesting age selection. As age increased, observed TCR beta diversity per million T cells dropped in a roughly linear way, and a significant reduction was already evident by age about 36.

Systemically healthy Caucasian individuals from Russia, 39 in total and aged roughly 6 to 100 years, were included as donors. Around 9.7 milliliters of peripheral blood were collected from each donor into EDTA-treated Vacutainer tubes. Ficoll-Paque density-gradient centrifugation was used to isolate PBMCs, with at least 7 million per sample. Trizol reagent was used to extract total RNA from PBMCs, with at least 5.5 micrograms per sample. For every donor, an aliquot of PBMCs went through flow cytometry to measure the percentages of naive CD45RAhigh/CD27high T cells. The CDR3 contains 15 residues, cysteine and phenylalanine counted. Solely the CDR3 DNA is kept, with 45 bases framed from the first base. Trimming at the junction amounts to 4 bases on V and 2 bases on J, and the germline ends lie 15 bases apart. Via the germline V gene, CDR1 is SGDLS and CDR2 YYNGEE. Concerning this clonotype: Its antigen is unknown. No qualities accompany the bases; no much larger clone lies one base away.

Libraries came from 5' RACE. TCRdb lists the instrument as Illumina HiSeq 2500. A second 7 to 11 cycle PCR used a sample-barcoded 5' primer and a J-beta primer mix. A unique molecular identifier was introduced onto each TCR beta cDNA molecule by a template-switch 5' adaptor carrying 12 random nucleotides. Each sample yielded at least 2.5 million CDR3-containing paired-end reads. The Mint cDNA synthesis kit, primed by a TRBC-specific oligonucleotide, was used to synthesize first-strand cDNA from all RNA. Following uracil-DNA glycosylase treatment, a first 18-cycle PCR with universal primers M1SS and BC2_uni_R was performed on all cDNA. From the authors' description of their analysis: For normalization, 1 million high-quality reads were randomly selected from each sample, with every read carrying a distinct molecular identifier. Reads with shared molecular identifiers were discarded instead of being binned into consensus sequences. MiTCR, with a Q25 quality threshold and the strictest error-elimination algorithm, was used for CDR3 identification, clonotype clustering and error correction. A nonparametric unseen species model with Euler transformation was used to estimate a lower bound on total TCR beta diversity. TCRdb itself trimmed the public reads at Q25 with fastp, ran MiXCR and retained productive beta chains. Duplicate CDR3 protein sequences are folded into a single record with the most common DNA and genes. The V and J calls follow TCRdb's processing rather than the paper's. The sample table shows about 1.8 million distinct CDR3 sequences, and less than 50% are seen once. Clones ranked in the top ten supply approximately 2.1% of the sample.

The chain employs TRBV9 and TRBJ1-2, with the D gene too uncertain to name. The clonotype originates from a woman aged 40 to 55 in good health. The specimen was blood. Read as DNA, the sequence is TGTGCCAGCAGCCCCCGGGCCCAATTGAACTATGGCTACACCTTC. This codes for CASSPRAQLNYGYTF.